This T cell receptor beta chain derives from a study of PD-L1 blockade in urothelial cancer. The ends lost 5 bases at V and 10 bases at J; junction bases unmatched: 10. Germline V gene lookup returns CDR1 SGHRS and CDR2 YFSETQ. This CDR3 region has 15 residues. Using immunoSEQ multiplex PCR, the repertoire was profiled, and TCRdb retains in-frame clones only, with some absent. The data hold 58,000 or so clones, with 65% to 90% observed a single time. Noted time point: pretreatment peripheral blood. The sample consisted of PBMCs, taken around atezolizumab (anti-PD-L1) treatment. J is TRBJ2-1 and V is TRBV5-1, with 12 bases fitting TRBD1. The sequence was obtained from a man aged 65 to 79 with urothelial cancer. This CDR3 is CASSSPGQGAWEQFF. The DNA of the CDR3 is TGCGCCAGCAGTTCTCCGGGACAGGGGGCGTGGGAGCAGTTCTTC.